The clone carrying this T cell receptor (beta chain) was counted only a few times. Its antigen is undetermined. Deletions cut 6 bases from V and 0 bases from J, with 14 bases between. CDR3 length: 16 residues. The germline V gene has CDR1 MNHNS and CDR2 SASEGT. The data derive from a study of T-cell reconstitution after alpha-beta-depleted transplantation in children. Overall study results and limits: Alpha-beta T cells present about two months after transplant were reported to originate from several hundred expanded graft clones. Several patients had high TCRbeta diversity at day 60; it came from surviving recipient T cells and thymic progenitors. T-cell counts and diversity were attributed mostly to newly produced T cells one year after transplant.

Unique molecular identifiers were incorporated when the TCRbeta library was constructed. A single record per CDR3 protein comes from TCRdb applying MiXCR to the PCR reads. The sample lists 800,000 to 1,000,000 distinct CDR3 sequences, about 29% occurring once. The receptor's source is a boy less than two years old who had a stem cell transplant for SCID, so the T cells may come from the graft donor. The sequencing used PBMCs, mostly from graft donor cells, collected 360 days after TCRalphabeta/CD19-depleted stem cell transplant. This chain links TRBV6-1 with TRBJ2-2; tentatively, D is TRBD1 (6 bases). CDR3 bases: TGTGCCAGCAGGATAACAGGGACGGCGAACACCGGGGAGCTGTTTTTT. It yields the protein CASRITGTANTGELFF.